This T cell receptor (beta chain) is drawn from a study of T cell repertoires in cytomegalovirus infection (dated by TCRdb to between 2018 and 2021). Some background on the complete study: Recently identified HLA-C-restricted CMV epitopes, whose presentation resists viral immunomodulation, were targeted by peptide stimulations together with well-studied HLA-B-restricted epitopes. Donor HLA type was relevant to the analysis, as public TCR beta signatures indicated carriage of CMV infection together with the matching HLA type. Points the paper makes about the study in general: Carriers of CMV infection plus the relevant HLA type were discriminated by the cumulative frequency of public TCR beta family members in the study cohort and in an independent approximately 340-donor cohort. The ex vivo response was dominated by HLA-C-restricted CMV-specific TCR beta clonotypes, which also provided the single most frequent clonotype in two of eight donors.

Sequencing took place on an Illumina HiSeq 1500. TCRdb took the public reads, trimmed them with fastp at Q25, ran MiXCR for clone calling and kept in-frame beta chains. Entries are consolidated by CDR3 protein sequence, retaining the most common genes and DNA. Present in this sample are approximately 600,000 distinct CDR3 sequences, over 35% of which were seen just once. The top ten hold around 46% of the sample. CDR1 and CDR2 were assigned from the germline V gene as MGHRA and YSYEKL. V was cut back by 2 bases and J by 8 bases, leaving a gap of 15 bases between them. The CDR3 covers 14 residues, taking in both the cysteine and the phenylalanine. Here the CDR3 DNA is all that survives: 42 bases in frame from base 1. Note on this clonotype: The specificity of this receptor is unknown. No base-level quality is on record; no much larger clone is a single base apart.

The sample's treatment or condition label, in plain terms: in vitro stimulation with specific CMV peptide epitopes to enrich CMV-specific T cells. The rearranged chain carries TRBV4-1 and TRBJ1-1; there is no confident call for the D gene. The origin of this receptor is a human donor in good health (CMV status not recorded). Some clones in this sample may be carry-over from other donors' samples. Sequencing was performed on cultured PBMCs, taken from culture after CMV antigen stimulation. The CDR3 amino acid sequence is: CASSQSRGGAEAFF. The nucleotide sequence is TGCGCCAGCAGCCAATCGCGCGGAGGAGCAGAAGCTTTCTTT.